This T cell receptor beta chain emerged from a study of cytomegalovirus exposure and HLA in healthy donors. Vbeta (60) and Jbeta (13) primers were used in the PCR. The method was immunoSEQ multiplex PCR; TCRdb's version includes in-frame clones alone and lacks a portion of them. The sample includes about 170,000 clones. Whole-study results and caveats: In vitro assays verified that a few CMV-associated chains recognized CMV antigens specifically. One later analysis reportedly identified an Asian-associated ancestry cluster that showed fewer N-insertions than the roughly 640-donor mean.

This CDR3 spans 15 amino acids. The J segment lost 3 bases and the V segment lost 5 bases, leaving 7 bases of the junction unmatched. CDR1 and CDR2 (germline): LNHDA, SQIVND (reference sequence). With respect to this clone: The antigen remains unidentified.

The chain joins TRBV19 to TRBJ1-1; 9 positions agree with TRBD1. Sequencing input: PBMCs. This receptor was identified in a woman aged 18-29 years in good health and CMV-seropositive. Here the CDR3 reads CASSGGQGGDTEAFF. CDR3 nucleotides: TGTGCCAGTAGTGGGGGACAGGGCGGCGACACTGAAGCTTTCTTT. The full variable domain, with the rest looked up from reference TRBV19 and TRBJ1-1, is DGGITQSPKYLFRKEGQNVTLSCEQNLNHDAMYWYRQDPGQGLRLIYYSQIVNDFQKGDIAEGYSVSREKKESFPLTVTSAQKNPTAFYLCASSGGQGGDTEAFFGQGTRLTVV.